These 21 T cell receptor beta chains were all obtained from the same sample, sequenced in a study of Tregs in tolerant kidney transplant recipients. These receptors' targets are unknown. Profiling relied on immunoSEQ multiplex PCR, and the TCRdb table lists in-frame clones only, not all of them. The repertoire has approximately 17,000 clones, around 66% of them found once; the top ten carry more than 2.5%. Sequencing input: Tregs from blood cultured with allogeneic cells. The receptors were sampled from a human donor in good health.

This clone was found a few times. This chain uses TRBV4-1 with TRBJ1-2; D is possibly TRBD1 (6 bases). The germline gives CDR1 MGHRA, CDR2 YSYEKL. The CDR3 covers 15 residues. The germline V and J ends were trimmed by 0 bases and 2 bases, with 10 bases remaining between them. The CDR3 nucleotides are TGCGCCAGCAGCCAAGATCAGGGGATGAACTATGGCTACACCTTC. Its protein product is CASSQDQGMNYGYTF.

Within the sample, this clone is medium-sized. The chain carries TRBV6-5 and TRBJ1-2, with 10 bases fitting TRBD1. The ends lost 6 bases at V and 4 bases at J; junction bases unmatched: 8. Per germline, CDR1 MNHEY and CDR2 SVGAGI. The CDR3 has 15 residues. The CDR3 DNA reads TGTGCCAGCAGAAAGACAGGGGGCGCGAGCTATGGCTACACCTTC. This codes for CASRKTGGASYGYTF.

This clone is labeled as medium-sized. This rearrangement joins TRBV6-6 to TRBJ1-5; TRBD1 matches 7 bases. Per germline, CDR1 MNHNY and CDR2 SVGAGI (reference sequence). The CDR3 covers 16 residues. Trimming removed 6 bases from V and 5 bases from J; junction bases left unmatched: 13. CDR3 region: CASRSRGGRSDQPQHF. CDR3 in DNA: TGTGCCAGCAGATCCAGGGGGGGGCGTTCTGATCAGCCCCAGCATTTT.

This clone appeared a few times. The chain joins TRBV2 to TRBJ2-5, with D possibly TRBD2 on 6 matching bases. V lost 7 bases to trimming and J lost 5 bases, with 17 bases between them. From germline, CDR1 is SNHLY and CDR2 FYNNEI. The CDR3 has 14 amino acids. DNA for the CDR3: TGTGCCAGCATGGAGGGTACCCAGTCGGAGACCCAGTACTTC. Protein sequence: CASMEGTQSETQYF.

This clone was seen only a few times. Other DNA sequences in the sample encode the same CDR3. The chain is built from TRBV5-1 and TRBJ2-2; no reliable D call. Between the trimmed V and J ends, which lost 5 bases and 5 bases, there was a span of 16 bases. The CDR3 contains 15 residues. The germline gives CDR1 SGHRS, CDR2 YFSETQ. The CDR3 is CASRGSLVGTGELFF. The CDR3 DNA follows: TGCGCCAGCAGAGGGTCCCTAGTGGGGACCGGGGAGCTGTTTTTT. The entire variable domain, with the rest obtained from reference TRBV5-1 and TRBJ2-2, is as follows: KAGVTQTPRYLIKTRGQQVTLSCSPISGHRSVSWYQQTPGQGLQFLFEYFSETQRNKGNFPGRFSGRQFSNSRSEMNVSTLELGDSALYLCASRGSLVGTGELFFGEGSRLTVL.

This chain links TRBV6-5 with TRBJ2-7, with no clear D. CDR1 and CDR2 (germline): MNHEY, SVGAGI. The CDR3 is 10 amino acids. V was pared by 6 bases and J by 7 bases, with 7 bases between. CDR3: CASRRKEQYF. The CDR3 DNA reads as TGTGCCAGCAGACGGAAGGAGCAGTACTTC.

By proportion, this clone is medium-sized (0.01 to 0.1%). The chain carries TRBV11-3 and TRBJ1-4; TRBD1 is a possible D gene (6 bases). The CDR3 totals 14 residues. Germline V CDR1 and CDR2: SGHNT, YENEEA. With 5 bases removed from V and 3 bases from J, the gap between germline ends came to 10 bases. The DNA of the CDR3 is TGTGCCAGCAGCCCGGGGGGCTCTAATGAAAAACTGTTTTTT. Translating it yields CASSPGGSNEKLFF.

The chain links TRBV6-1 to TRBJ1-2; D is unresolved. The ends were cut back, 5 bases at V and 4 bases at J, with 5 bases in the middle. Germline values: CDR1 MNHNS, CDR2 SASEGT. The CDR3 runs 11 residues. Here the CDR3 DNA reads TGTGCCAGCAGTCGGATCTATGGCTACACCTTC. It is translated as CASSRIYGYTF.

V is TRBV6-5 and J is TRBJ2-7; perhaps D is TRBD1 or TRBD2 (5 bases each). This CDR3 has 13 residues. Germline lookup yields CDR1 MNHEY and CDR2 SVGAGI. The V end was cut by 5 bases, the J end by 4 bases, with 12 bases between. The CDR3 is CASSRDPGYEQYF. In DNA, the CDR3 is TGTGCCAGCAGTCGGGACCCGGGATACGAGCAGTACTTC.

The V gene is TRBV7-2, the J gene TRBJ2-2; D is tentatively TRBD1 or TRBD2 (6 bases each). Per germline, CDR1 SGHTA and CDR2 FQGNSA. CDR3 length: 14 amino acids. V was shortened by 5 bases and J by 8 bases, with 15 bases between the two germline ends. The CDR3 loop reads CASSPRQGRGELFF. CDR3 nucleotides: TGTGCCAGCAGCCCCCGCCAGGGGAGGGGGGAGCTGTTTTTT.

By share, this clone counts as medium-sized (0.01 to 0.1%). This chain joins TRBV6-5 and TRBJ1-1, with D uncertain. The CDR3 loop spans 12 amino acids. V was trimmed by 5 bases and J by 8 bases, leaving 12 bases between them. CDR1 is MNHEY and CDR2 is SVGAGI in the germline V gene. The CDR3 spells CASSRTWTEAFF. In DNA, the CDR3 is TGTGCCAGCAGTCGAACATGGACCGAAGCTTTCTTT.

The rearrangement uses TRBV7-3 and TRBJ2-3, with TRBD1 as a possible D gene (6 bases). This CDR3 has 14 residues. Germline loops: CDR1 SGHTA, CDR2 FQGTGA. V was trimmed by 6 bases and J by 0 bases, leaving 10 bases between them. The CDR3 is CASRDRRSTDTQYF. CDR3 bases: TGTGCCAGCAGAGACAGGCGTAGCACAGATACGCAGTATTTT. The full variable domain, in which reference TRBV7-3 and TRBJ2-3 provide the parts outside the CDR3, is GAGVSQTPSNKVTEKGKYVELRCDPISGHTALYWYRQSLGQGPEFLIYFQGTGAADDSGLPNDRFFAVRPEGSVSTLKIQRTERGDSAVYLCASRDRRSTDTQYFGPGTRLTVL.

By share of the sample, this clone is medium-sized. The genes are TRBV18 and TRBJ2-1; D is perhaps TRBD2 (5 bases). The CDR3 is made up of 14 amino acids. The germline V gene encodes CDR1 KGHSH and CDR2 LQKENI. Trimming shortened V by 3 bases and J by 9 bases, and 15 bases separated the two germline ends. CDR3 nucleotide sequence: TGTGCCAGCTCACCCGCTAGCTACTCCGGTGAGCAGTTCTTC. Translating it yields CASSPASYSGEQFF.

The sample holds many counts of this clone. The CDR3 reads CASSPRQGYQETQYF. CDR3 DNA: TGTGCCAGCTCACCACGACAGGGCTACCAAGAGACCCAGTACTTC. The rearrangement uses TRBV18 and TRBJ2-5; 7 nucleotides match TRBD1. Per the germline V gene, CDR1 is KGHSH and CDR2 is LQKENI. J was trimmed by 0 bases and V by 1 base; bases with no gene match: 2. The CDR3 consists of 15 residues.

This chain connects TRBV2 to TRBJ1-4, with unresolved D. V lost 10 bases to trimming and J lost 3 bases, with 18 bases between them. Germline V lookup: CDR1 SNHLY, CDR2 FYNNEI. The CDR3 consists of 15 residues. The CDR3: CATTRGPFSNEKLFF. In DNA form, the CDR3 reads TGTGCCACAACGCGGGGTCCTTTTTCTAATGAAAAACTGTTTTTT.

This clone was picked up a small number of times. The chain combines TRBV11-3 with TRBJ1-3; 7 bases line up with TRBD1. This CDR3 spans 17 amino acids. Trimming removed 4 bases from V and 0 bases from J; junction bases left unmatched: 9. Germline CDR1 SGHNT, CDR2 YENEEA. CDR3 coding DNA: TGTGCCAGCAGCTCGGGGACAGTCTTGGGCTCTGGAAACACCATATATTTT. Protein: CASSSGTVLGSGNTIYF.

The chain uses TRBV5-6 and TRBJ2-7, with a possible D match to TRBD1 (6 bases). This CDR3 contains 17 residues. Germline CDR1 is SGHDT and CDR2 is YYEEEE. V lost 4 bases, J lost 2 bases, and 22 bases lay in between. DNA for the CDR3: TGTGCCAGCAGCCAACTACCTCCGACGAGGACAGCCTACGAGCAGTACTTC. The encoded protein is CASSQLPPTRTAYEQYF. The full variable domain, its missing parts supplied by reference TRBV5-6 and TRBJ2-7, is DAGVTQSPTHLIKTRGQQVTLRCSPKSGHDTVSWYQQALGQGPQFIFQYYEEEERQRGNFPDRFSGHQFPNYSSELNVNALLLGDSALYLCASSQLPPTRTAYEQYFGPGTRLTVT.

V gene TRBV7-2 combines with J gene TRBJ2-5; 9 nucleotides align to TRBD2. The length of the CDR3 is 17 residues. Trimming cost V 3 bases and J 7 bases; bases outside gene matches: 15. CDR1 is SGHTA and CDR2 is FQGNSA in the germline V gene. This CDR3 reads CASSLGIGGGAPGTQYF. For the CDR3, the DNA is TGTGCCAGCAGCTTGGGGATAGGCGGGGGGGCCCCGGGGACCCAGTACTTC.

The rearrangement uses TRBV6-1 and TRBJ2-7; 8 bases agree with TRBD1. This CDR3 region has 12 residues. Germline lookup yields CDR1 MNHNS and CDR2 SASEGT. The J segment lost 4 bases and the V segment lost 5 bases, leaving 1 base of the junction unmatched. The CDR3 nucleotides are TGTGCCAGCAGTCGACAGGGGTACGAGCAGTACTTC. This translates into CASSRQGYEQYF.

This clone was seen only a few times. The rearrangement joins TRBV19 to TRBJ1-1, with D maybe TRBD1 (6 bases). Germline V CDR1 and CDR2: LNHDA, SQIVND (reference sequence). The V end lost 0 bases, the J end lost 4 bases, and 12 bases lay between the germline ends. There are 15 residues in the CDR3. DNA of the CDR3: TGTGCCAGTAGTATAGATTGGGGGGCCAGCACTGAAGCTTTCTTT. Protein: CASSIDWGASTEAFF.

The CDR3 protein is CASSTRRGDTQYF. The CDR3 DNA sequence: TGTGCCAGCAGCACTCGGAGGGGAGATACGCAGTATTTT. The gene calls are TRBV7-2 and TRBJ2-3; possible D gene TRBD2, 6 bases. Germline assignment: CDR1 SGHTA and CDR2 FQGNSA. The CDR3 totals 13 residues. Trimming left V 5 bases short and J 5 bases short, with 11 bases between.